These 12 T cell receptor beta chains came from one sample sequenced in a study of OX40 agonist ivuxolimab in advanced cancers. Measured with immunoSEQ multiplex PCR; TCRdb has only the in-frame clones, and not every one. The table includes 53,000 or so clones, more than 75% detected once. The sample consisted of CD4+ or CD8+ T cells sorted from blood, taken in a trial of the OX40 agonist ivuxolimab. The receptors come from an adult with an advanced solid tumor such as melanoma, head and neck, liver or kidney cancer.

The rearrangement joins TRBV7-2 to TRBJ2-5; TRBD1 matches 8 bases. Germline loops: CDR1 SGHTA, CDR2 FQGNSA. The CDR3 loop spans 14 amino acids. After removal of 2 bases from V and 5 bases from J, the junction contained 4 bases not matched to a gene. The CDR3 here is CASSLIPGGETQYF. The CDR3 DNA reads TGTGCCAGCAGCTTAATCCCAGGGGGCGAGACCCAGTACTTC.

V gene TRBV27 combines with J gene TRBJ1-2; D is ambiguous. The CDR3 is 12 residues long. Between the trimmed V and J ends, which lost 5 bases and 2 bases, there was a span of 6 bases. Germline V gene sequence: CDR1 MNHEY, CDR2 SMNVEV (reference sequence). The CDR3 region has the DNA TGTGCCAGCAGTAACCCCAACTATGGCTACACCTTC. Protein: CASSNPNYGYTF.

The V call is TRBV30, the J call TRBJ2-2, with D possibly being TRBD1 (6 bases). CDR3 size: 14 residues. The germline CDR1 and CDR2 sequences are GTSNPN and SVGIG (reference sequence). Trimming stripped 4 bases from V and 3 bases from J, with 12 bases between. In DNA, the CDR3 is TGTGCCTGGACTAGACAGGTTTACACCGGGGAGCTGTTTTTT. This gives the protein CAWTRQVYTGELFF.

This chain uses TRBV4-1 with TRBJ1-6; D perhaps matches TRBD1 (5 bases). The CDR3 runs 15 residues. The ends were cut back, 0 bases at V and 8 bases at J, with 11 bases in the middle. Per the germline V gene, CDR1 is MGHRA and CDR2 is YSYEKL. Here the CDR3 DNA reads TGCGCCAGCAGCCAAGATGCTGGAGGGGATTCACCCCTCCACTTT. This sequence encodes CASSQDAGGDSPLHF.

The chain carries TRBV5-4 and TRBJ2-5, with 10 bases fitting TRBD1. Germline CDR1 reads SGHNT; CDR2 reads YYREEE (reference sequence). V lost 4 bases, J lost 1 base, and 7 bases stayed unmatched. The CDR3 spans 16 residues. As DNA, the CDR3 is TGTGCCAGCAGCACTACGGGACAGGGGTTCCAAGAGACCCAGTACTTC. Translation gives CASSTTGQGFQETQYF. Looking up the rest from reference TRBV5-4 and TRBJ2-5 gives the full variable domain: ETGVTQSPTHLIKTRGQQVTLRCSSQSGHNTVSWYQQALGQGPQFIFQYYREEENGRGNFPPRFSGLQFPNYSSELNVNALELDDSALYLCASSTTGQGFQETQYFGPGTRLLVL.

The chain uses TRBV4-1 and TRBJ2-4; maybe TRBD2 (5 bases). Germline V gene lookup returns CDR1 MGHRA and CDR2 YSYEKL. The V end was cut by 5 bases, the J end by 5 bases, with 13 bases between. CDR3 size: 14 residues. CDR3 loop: CASSRRGNQNIQYF. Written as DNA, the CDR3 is TGCGCCAGCAGCAGGCGAGGGAACCAAAACATTCAGTACTTC.

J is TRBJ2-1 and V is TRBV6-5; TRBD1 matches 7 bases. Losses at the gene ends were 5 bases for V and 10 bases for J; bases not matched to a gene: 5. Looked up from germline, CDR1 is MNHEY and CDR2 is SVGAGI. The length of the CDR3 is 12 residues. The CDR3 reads CASSDLQGEQFF. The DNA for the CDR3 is TGTGCCAGCAGTGATTTACAGGGGGAGCAGTTCTTC.

The DNA for the CDR3 is TGTGCCAGCAGCTTAATTAACACCGGGGAGCTGTTTTTT. It codes for CASSLINTGELFF. The chain uses TRBV7-6 and TRBJ2-2, with D hard to call. V was trimmed by 2 bases and J by 2 bases, leaving 3 bases between them. CDR1 is SGHVS and CDR2 is FNYEAQ in the germline V gene. The CDR3 contains 13 residues.

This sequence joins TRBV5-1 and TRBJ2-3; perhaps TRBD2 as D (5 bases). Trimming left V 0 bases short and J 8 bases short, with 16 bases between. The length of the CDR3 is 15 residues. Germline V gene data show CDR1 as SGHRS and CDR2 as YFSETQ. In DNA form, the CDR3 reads TGCGCCAGCAGCTTGGGTAGCTCGGAAACTAGTACGCAGTATTTT. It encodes CASSLGSSETSTQYF.

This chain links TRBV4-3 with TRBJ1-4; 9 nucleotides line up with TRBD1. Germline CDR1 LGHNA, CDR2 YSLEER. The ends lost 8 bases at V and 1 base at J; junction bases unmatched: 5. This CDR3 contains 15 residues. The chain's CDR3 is CASGQGMVTNEKLFF. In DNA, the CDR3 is TGCGCCAGCGGACAGGGGATGGTAACTAATGAAAAACTGTTTTTT.

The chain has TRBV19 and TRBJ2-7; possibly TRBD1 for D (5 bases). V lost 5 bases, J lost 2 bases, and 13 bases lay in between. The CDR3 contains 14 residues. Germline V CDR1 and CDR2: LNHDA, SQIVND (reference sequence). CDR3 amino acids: CASSQTVTTYEQYF. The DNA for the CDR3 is TGTGCCAGTAGTCAGACAGTGACAACCTACGAGCAGTACTTC.

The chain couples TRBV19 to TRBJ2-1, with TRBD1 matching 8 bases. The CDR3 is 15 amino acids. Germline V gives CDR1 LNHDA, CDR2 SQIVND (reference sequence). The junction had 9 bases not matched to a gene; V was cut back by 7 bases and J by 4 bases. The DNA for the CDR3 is TGTGCCAGTAATCCAGACAGGGGAGGTTACAATGAGCAGTTCTTC. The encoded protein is CASNPDRGGYNEQFF.